Listed below are T cell receptor beta chains from one sample, sequenced in a study of T-cell memory formation after mild COVID-19. TCRdb called the 5' RACE reads again in MiXCR, with one record for every CDR3 protein. The sample carries 350,000 to 500,000 distinct CDR3 sequences, about 22% recorded once. What was sequenced was PBMCs or a T cell subset sorted from them (not recorded which). The receptors originated from an adult woman who had mild COVID-19 (a few samples of this study predate the infection). Cell type and time point are not known. Each CDR3 is given with its conserved first and last residue. The D gene is left open where the match is weak. Size is omitted from some rows. Given values are once, few, many or a class for expanded clones.

abundance: -; len: 13; d_gene: TRBD2; v_gene: TRBV2; j_gene: TRBJ2-1; CDR3aa: CATQREAYNEQFF; CDR3nt: TGTGCCACCCAGCGGGAGGCTTACAATGAGCAGTTCTTC
abundance: -; len: 15; d_gene: -; v_gene: TRBV5-1; j_gene: TRBJ1-1; CDR3aa: CASRPEGGVNTEAFF; CDR3nt: TGCGCCAGCAGACCCGAGGGGGGGGTGAACACTGAAGCTTTCTTT
abundance: -; len: 12; d_gene: -; v_gene: TRBV3-1; j_gene: TRBJ1-1; CDR3aa: CASSQVGTEAFF; CDR3nt: TGTGCCAGCAGCCAAGTGGGAACTGAAGCTTTCTTT
abundance: few; len: 16; d_gene: TRBD1; v_gene: TRBV11-2; j_gene: TRBJ1-2; CDR3aa: CASTVDGDRVLTGYTF; CDR3nt: TGTGCCAGCACCGTTGATGGGGACAGGGTATTGACTGGCTACACCTTC
abundance: -; len: 16; d_gene: -; v_gene: TRBV7-2; j_gene: TRBJ1-4; CDR3aa: CASSLGPPATNEKLFF; CDR3nt: TGTGCCAGCAGCTTAGGCCCCCCAGCAACTAATGAAAAACTGTTTTTT
abundance: -; len: 12; d_gene: -; v_gene: TRBV2; j_gene: TRBJ1-2; CDR3aa: CASYGGRRGYTF; CDR3nt: TGTGCCAGCTACGGGGGGCGCAGAGGCTACACCTTC
abundance: few; len: 13; d_gene: -; v_gene: TRBV29-1; j_gene: TRBJ2-1; CDR3aa: CSVPLGYYNEQFF; CDR3nt: TGCAGCGTTCCGCTTGGGTACTACAATGAGCAGTTCTTC
abundance: -; len: 16; d_gene: -; v_gene: TRBV7-9; j_gene: TRBJ1-2; CDR3aa: CASSLPPGVGGYGYTF; CDR3nt: TGTGCCAGCAGCCTCCCCCCAGGGGTGGGCGGCTATGGCTACACCTTC
abundance: -; len: 14; d_gene: -; v_gene: TRBV7-8; j_gene: TRBJ2-7; CDR3aa: CASSLGAGPSEQYF; CDR3nt: TGTGCCAGCAGCTTAGGGGCGGGCCCTAGCGAGCAGTACTTC
abundance: few; len: 16; d_gene: TRBD2; v_gene: TRBV7-3; j_gene: TRBJ2-2; CDR3aa: CASSALAGRNTGELFF; CDR3nt: TGTGCCAGCAGCGCACTAGCGGGGAGGAACACCGGGGAGCTGTTTTTT
abundance: few; len: 10; d_gene: -; v_gene: TRBV12-3/TRBV12-4; j_gene: TRBJ2-7; CDR3aa: CASPGLEQYF; CDR3nt: TGTGCCAGCCCCGGACTCGAGCAGTACTTC
abundance: -; len: 15; d_gene: -; v_gene: TRBV4-3; j_gene: TRBJ1-1; CDR3aa: CASSHDDSMNTEAFF; CDR3nt: TGCGCCAGCAGCCATGACGACAGCATGAACACTGAAGCTTTCTTT
abundance: -; len: 15; d_gene: TRBD1; v_gene: TRBV7-6; j_gene: TRBJ2-2; CDR3aa: CASSFRTGVTGELFF; CDR3nt: TGTGCCAGCAGCTTCCGGACAGGGGTGACCGGGGAGCTGTTTTTT
abundance: -; len: 16; d_gene: TRBD2; v_gene: TRBV24-1; j_gene: TRBJ2-1; CDR3aa: CATSDLRAGGSHEQFF; CDR3nt: TGTGCCACCAGTGATTTGCGGGCGGGGGGGTCCCATGAGCAGTTCTTC
abundance: -; len: 15; d_gene: TRBD2; v_gene: TRBV18; j_gene: TRBJ2-5; CDR3aa: CASSPGSGRQETQYF; CDR3nt: TGTGCCAGCTCACCGGGTAGCGGGAGGCAAGAGACCCAGTACTTC
abundance: -; len: 12; d_gene: -; v_gene: TRBV29-1; j_gene: TRBJ1-4; CDR3aa: CSVDEGWEKLFF; CDR3nt: TGCAGCGTTGATGAGGGATGGGAAAAACTGTTTTTT
abundance: few; len: 15; d_gene: -; v_gene: TRBV4-1; j_gene: TRBJ2-5; CDR3aa: CASSQDFAVRETQYF; CDR3nt: TGCGCCAGCAGCCAAGATTTTGCGGTGCGGGAGACCCAGTACTTC
abundance: few; len: 15; d_gene: TRBD2; v_gene: TRBV7-3; j_gene: TRBJ2-1; CDR3aa: CASSLTAGSHNEQFF; CDR3nt: TGTGCCAGCAGCTTAACAGCGGGGTCCCACAATGAGCAGTTCTTC
abundance: -; len: 15; d_gene: TRBD2; v_gene: TRBV7-9; j_gene: TRBJ2-1; CDR3aa: CATLAGASSYNEQFF; CDR3nt: TGTGCCACTTTAGCGGGGGCCAGCTCCTACAATGAGCAGTTCTTC
abundance: few; len: 15; d_gene: TRBD2; v_gene: TRBV7-2; j_gene: TRBJ2-5; CDR3aa: CASSTNGLAGETQYF; CDR3nt: TGTGCCAGCAGCACAAACGGACTAGCGGGAGAGACCCAGTACTTC
abundance: few; len: 11; d_gene: -; v_gene: TRBV10-3; j_gene: TRBJ2-5; CDR3aa: CATMEEETQYF; CDR3nt: TGTGCCACCATGGAGGAGGAGACCCAGTACTTC
abundance: few; len: 14; d_gene: TRBD2; v_gene: TRBV7-2; j_gene: TRBJ2-5; CDR3aa: CASSSGLAVETQYF; CDR3nt: TGTGCCAGCAGCTCGGGACTAGCGGTCGAGACCCAGTACTTC
abundance: many; len: 15; d_gene: TRBD2; v_gene: TRBV20-1; j_gene: TRBJ2-5; CDR3aa: CSALSGGDAQETQYF; CDR3nt: TGCAGTGCACTTAGCGGGGGCGACGCCCAAGAGACCCAGTACTTC
abundance: -; len: 15; d_gene: TRBD1; v_gene: TRBV5-1; j_gene: TRBJ2-1; CDR3aa: CASSLGQGDYNEQFF; CDR3nt: TGCGCCAGCAGCTTGGGCCAGGGGGATTACAATGAGCAGTTCTTC
abundance: -; len: 15; d_gene: -; v_gene: TRBV4-1; j_gene: TRBJ2-1; CDR3aa: CASSQSDGSYNEQFF; CDR3nt: TGCGCCAGCAGCCAGTCGGACGGGTCCTACAATGAGCAGTTCTTC
abundance: -; len: 15; d_gene: -; v_gene: TRBV9; j_gene: TRBJ2-7; CDR3aa: CASSPGVTSSYEQYF; CDR3nt: TGTGCCAGCAGCCCCGGGGTCACCTCCTCCTACGAGCAGTACTTC
abundance: -; len: 15; d_gene: -; v_gene: TRBV3-1; j_gene: TRBJ1-5; CDR3aa: CASSQDWFSNQPQHF; CDR3nt: TGTGCCAGCAGCCAAGATTGGTTTAGCAATCAGCCCCAGCATTTT
abundance: few; len: 15; d_gene: TRBD1; v_gene: TRBV7-9; j_gene: TRBJ1-1; CDR3aa: CASSVDRGWNTEAFF; CDR3nt: TGTGCCAGCAGCGTGGACAGGGGGTGGAACACTGAAGCTTTCTTT
abundance: -; len: 15; d_gene: -; v_gene: TRBV7-9; j_gene: TRBJ1-4; CDR3aa: CASSLRGGRREKLFF; CDR3nt: TGTGCCAGCAGCCTCCGTGGGGGGCGCCGGGAAAAACTGTTTTTT
abundance: few; len: 17; d_gene: TRBD2; v_gene: TRBV12-5; j_gene: TRBJ2-3; CDR3aa: CASGLGLAGDDTDTQYF; CDR3nt: TGTGCTAGTGGTCTGGGACTAGCGGGGGATGACACAGATACGCAGTATTTT
abundance: -; len: 14; d_gene: TRBD1; v_gene: TRBV3-1; j_gene: TRBJ2-1; CDR3aa: CASSQVGTGSEQFF; CDR3nt: TGTGCCAGCAGCCAAGTAGGGACAGGGTCGGAGCAGTTCTTC
abundance: few; len: 10; d_gene: -; v_gene: TRBV29-1; j_gene: TRBJ1-1; CDR3aa: CSAGAAEAFF; CDR3nt: TGCAGCGCCGGGGCGGCTGAAGCTTTCTTT
abundance: few; len: 15; d_gene: TRBD2; v_gene: TRBV5-1; j_gene: TRBJ2-1; CDR3aa: CASSLEAGVFNEQFF; CDR3nt: TGCGCCAGCAGCTTGGAAGCGGGGGTGTTCAATGAGCAGTTCTTC
abundance: -; len: 13; d_gene: -; v_gene: TRBV30; j_gene: TRBJ2-3; CDR3aa: CAWSGAGSDTQYF; CDR3nt: TGTGCCTGGAGCGGGGCGGGATCAGATACGCAGTATTTT
abundance: few; len: 13; d_gene: -; v_gene: TRBV6-2/TRBV6-3; j_gene: TRBJ2-7; CDR3aa: CASRADKTYEQYF; CDR3nt: TGTGCCAGCCGGGCGGACAAGACCTACGAGCAGTACTTC
abundance: few; len: 16; d_gene: -; v_gene: TRBV19; j_gene: TRBJ1-2; CDR3aa: CASSSVSGTANYGYTF; CDR3nt: TGTGCCAGTAGTTCGGTATCCGGAACAGCTAACTATGGCTACACCTTC
abundance: few; len: 15; d_gene: -; v_gene: TRBV21-1; j_gene: TRBJ2-5; CDR3aa: CASSKEWTGEETQYF; CDR3nt: TGTGCCAGCAGCAAAGAATGGACAGGGGAGGAGACCCAGTACTTC
abundance: -; len: 12; d_gene: -; v_gene: TRBV3-1; j_gene: TRBJ2-1; CDR3aa: CASSQYGNEQFF; CDR3nt: TGTGCCAGCAGCCAATACGGCAATGAGCAGTTCTTC
abundance: few; len: 13; d_gene: -; v_gene: TRBV20-1; j_gene: TRBJ1-1; CDR3aa: CSATQVFGTEAFF; CDR3nt: TGCAGTGCTACACAGGTATTCGGCACTGAAGCTTTCTTT
abundance: few; len: 15; d_gene: TRBD1; v_gene: TRBV20-1; j_gene: TRBJ1-5; CDR3aa: CSAPQGGRTNQPQHF; CDR3nt: TGCAGTGCACCACAGGGGGGCCGAACAAATCAGCCCCAGCATTTT
abundance: -; len: 16; d_gene: TRBD2; v_gene: TRBV9; j_gene: TRBJ2-2; CDR3aa: CASSVDGTSVTGELFF; CDR3nt: TGTGCCAGCAGCGTAGACGGGACTAGCGTCACCGGGGAGCTGTTTTTT
abundance: few; len: 14; d_gene: -; v_gene: TRBV3-1; j_gene: TRBJ2-7; CDR3aa: CASSHTGVSYEQYF; CDR3nt: TGTGCCAGCAGCCATACGGGAGTGTCCTACGAGCAGTACTTC
abundance: few; len: 15; d_gene: -; v_gene: TRBV4-1; j_gene: TRBJ2-4; CDR3aa: CASSQDGIAKNIQYF; CDR3nt: TGCGCCAGCAGCCAAGACGGAATAGCCAAAAACATTCAGTACTTC
abundance: -; len: 16; d_gene: -; v_gene: TRBV29-1; j_gene: TRBJ2-3; CDR3aa: CSVPRSSSPSTDTQYF; CDR3nt: TGCAGCGTTCCTAGAAGTAGCTCCCCTAGCACAGATACGCAGTATTTT